This T cell receptor beta chain is drawn from a study of T cell responses to AZD1222 COVID-19 vaccine. The CDR3 extends over 16 amino acids. Trimming stripped 0 bases from V and 8 bases from J, with 20 bases between. Germline CDR1 SGHNT, CDR2 YYREEE (reference sequence). Generated by immunoSEQ multiplex PCR, the TCRdb table keeps only in-frame clones and is missing some. The sample data list more than 110,000 clones. The sequenced sample was peripheral blood. The receptor comes from an adult in good health. V usage is TRBV5-4 and J usage is TRBJ1-2; tentatively, D is TRBD1 (5 bases). The CDR3 loop reads CASSLGGTGPPWGYTF. CDR3 DNA sequence: TGTGCCAGCAGCTTGGGTGGGACCGGGCCCCCCTGGGGCTACACCTTC.